The 9 T cell receptor beta chains below all came from one sample that was sequenced in a study. TCRdb reprocessed the 5' RACE reads with MiXCR, giving one entry per CDR3 protein. The data hold fewer than 80,000 distinct CDR3 sequences, with 22% observed a single time. Sequencing used memory CD4+ T cells sorted from a lymph node. The sample's subset: memory CD4+ T cells, CD4+CD45RO+CD25-. These receptors all come from a female donor with breast cancer.

This clonotype has a handful of counts. V gene TRBV6-5 combines with J gene TRBJ1-1; 8 positions agree with TRBD1. With V trimmed by 5 bases and J by 4 bases, 6 bases remained unmatched. Per germline, CDR1 MNHEY and CDR2 SVGAGI. The CDR3 has 14 residues. The CDR3 region has the DNA TGTGCCAGCAGTCGGACAGGGTTAAGCACTGAAGCTTTCTTT. It specifies CASSRTGLSTEAFF.

This clonotype has a single count. A much larger clone differs from this one at a single base, so this may be a read error. The genes are TRBV5-1 and TRBJ1-5; D is unclear. V was trimmed by 2 bases and J by 7 bases, leaving 13 bases between them. CDR3 size: 14 residues. Germline V lookup: CDR1 SGHRS, CDR2 YFSETQ. CDR3 coding DNA: TGCGCCAGCAGCTTCGATGGGGAAATGCAGCCCCAGCATTTT. It yields the protein CASSFDGEMQPQHF.

This clonotype was seen many times. V usage is TRBV7-2 and J usage is TRBJ1-2; 7 positions match TRBD1. V trimming: 3 bases; J trimming: 4 bases; junction bases outside the gene matches: 8. The germline V gene encodes CDR1 SGHTA and CDR2 FQGNSA. The CDR3 is made up of 15 amino acids. The CDR3 loop is CASSFSQGGAYGYTF. CDR3 nucleotide sequence: TGTGCCAGCAGCTTTAGCCAGGGGGGGGCCTATGGCTACACCTTC.

The rearrangement joins TRBV5-1 to TRBJ1-1; 8 nucleotides align to TRBD1. The CDR3 sequence is 16 residues long. From germline, CDR1 is SGHRS and CDR2 YFSETQ. The ends lost 2 bases at V and 3 bases at J; junction bases unmatched: 9. The CDR3 coding sequence is TGCGCCAGCAGCTTCAATGTGGACAGGGACGACACTGAAGCTTTCTTT. Translation gives CASSFNVDRDDTEAFF.

The chain is built from TRBV5-1 and TRBJ1-1; a weak D match, TRBD1 (5 bases). CDR1 is SGHRS and CDR2 is YFSETQ in the germline V gene. This CDR3 spans 13 amino acids. The germline V and J ends were trimmed by 0 bases and 6 bases, with 9 bases remaining between them. Written as DNA, the CDR3 is TGCGCCAGCAGCTTGGCCCCAGGGTCTGAAGCTTTCTTT. Protein sequence: CASSLAPGSEAFF.

This clonotype was detected ten times or more. The CDR3 DNA is TGCGCCAGCAGTCCCAGAACGGACAGCCAAGAGACCCAGTACTTC. The encoded protein is CASSPRTDSQETQYF. The rearrangement uses TRBV5-1 and TRBJ2-5, with a tentative D call TRBD1 (6 bases). The CDR3 is 15 residues long. Trimming left V 5 bases short and J 1 base short, with 15 bases between. Germline lookup yields CDR1 SGHRS and CDR2 YFSETQ.

The gene calls are TRBV27 and TRBJ1-5; possible D gene TRBD1, 6 bases. Looked up from germline, CDR1 is MNHEY and CDR2 is SMNVEV (reference sequence). This CDR3 is built from 17 residues. The V gene lost 9 bases and the J gene lost 2 bases, with 23 bases spanning the gap. The CDR3 nucleotides are TGTGCCAGAGTCTGGTGGGGGGGCCCCGGAGGCAATCAGCCCCAGCATTTT. This codes for CARVWWGGPGGNQPQHF.

J is TRBJ2-1 and V is TRBV9; the match to TRBD1 covers 9 bases. In germline, CDR1 is SGDLS, CDR2 YYNGEE. The CDR3 extends over 14 amino acids. The V and J ends lost 8 bases and 14 bases, in that order; junction bases with no gene match: 17. The CDR3 DNA follows: TGTGCCAGTGCATCGGGACAGGGACTATACGGAGAGTTCTTC. Amino acid sequence: CASASGQGLYGEFF.

Many counts were recorded for this clonotype. The chain combines TRBV4-2 with TRBJ2-7, with D maybe TRBD2 (6 bases). Germline CDR1 LGHNA, CDR2 YNFKEQ. Trimming pared 2 bases from V and 3 bases from J, leaving 11 bases between. CDR3 length equals 14 residues. The CDR3 sequence: CASSQQEGFYEQYF. In DNA, the CDR3 is TGTGCCAGCAGCCAACAGGAGGGATTCTACGAGCAGTACTTC.